This T cell receptor (beta chain) was captured in a study of graft-versus-host responses after intestinal transplantation (dated by TCRdb to the early 2020s). With regard to the full study: Recipients received multivisceral, liver-intestinal, or isolated intestinal transplants. After intestinal transplantation, graft-versus-host and host-versus-graft alloreactive T cell clones were followed in the graft, circulation and bone marrow using bulk TCR-beta CDR3 sequencing. Samples from a few later patients were sequenced in-house on an Illumina MiSeq with MiXCR processing rather than by the commercial service. The cohort enrolled some 23 intestinal transplant recipients, one of whom was a retransplant, and a few patients without pretransplant specimens were excluded. To identify alloreactive clones, pre-transplant mixed lymphocyte reaction products were sequenced and then compared with unstimulated pre-transplant donor and recipient T cells. A peak of at least 4% donor T cells among recipient peripheral blood mononuclear cells was the definition used for donor T cell macrochimerism. All recipients received anti-thymocyte globulin induction followed by maintenance tacrolimus and steroids for about three years. Here is what the overall study found, with its caveats: The relatively low number and heterogeneity of intestinal transplant patients limited the conclusions. GvH clones were detected in recipient bone marrow, and some appeared earlier in ileal mucosa or blood, consistent with an intestinal mucosal origin. Early after transplant, peak levels of circulating GvH clones were associated with declines in HvG clones. High GvH to HvG T cell clonal ratios were observed in the allografts of patients with donor T cell macrochimerism.

Details on this clone: The specificity of this receptor is unknown. Base qualities are not provided; no much larger clone lies one nucleotide away.

Read against the paper, the sample's time point label means: cells obtained before transplantation from donor or recipient. CD3+CD4+ and CD3+CD8+ populations were FACS-sorted from unstimulated pre-transplant donor and recipient cells taken from spleen or lymph nodes. Library construction relied on the immunoSEQ multiplex PCR assay. For most patients, genomic DNA was isolated with the Qiagen DNeasy Blood and Tissue Kit and shipped frozen to Adaptive Biotechnologies for TCR sequencing. Adaptive Biotechnologies carried out high-throughput TCR-beta CDR3 sequencing of genomic DNA for most patients. The study's processing was this. Adaptive's ImmunoSEQ software supplied the TCR sequencing data for approximately 18 patients, while MiXCR and VDJtools were used to process a few other patients. To correct CD4 versus CD8 sorting errors, any sequence found in both subsets at a frequency ratio below 5:1 was removed. CDR3 nucleotide sequences shared between donor and recipient were removed because their origin could not be assigned. To be classed as alloreactive, a clone needed at least 2-fold expansion over unstimulated cells and a minimum CFSE-low frequency of 0.002% (template counts) or 0.001% (read counts). A clone was considered mappable if detected in the sequenced pre-transplant spleen, lymph node, or MLR CFSE-low populations of the donor or recipient. Cumulative frequency of alloreactive clones was calculated as a percentage of all sequences weighted by copy number. Here the immuneACCESS table is served through TCRdb, limited to in-frame sequences with V and J called. Missing clones are a known gap in these copies; in checked studies unresolved V genes cover under half, and the rest lacks a known reason. Clone size and V and J calls were adopted from that table, with D and trimming inferred from the DNA. Counted in this sample were roughly 89,000 clones; around 91% of them appeared once. The biggest ten clones account for approximately 0.1% of the sample.

The CDR3 measures 16 amino acids from cysteine to phenylalanine. Just the 48-base CDR3 DNA is kept, in frame starting at base 1. CDR1 and CDR2, per the germline V gene, are SGHAT and FQNNGV. From V the trimming removes 5 bases and from J it removes 8 bases, while the gene matches leave 15 bases of the junction unaccounted for. The receptor was isolated from a human donor who received an intestinal transplant. Recombination linked TRBV11-2 to TRBJ1-1; TRBD1 aligns with 9 central bases. Sequenced material: unstimulated CD4+ T cells sorted from spleen or lymph node cells, taken before intestinal transplant. The DNA sequence is given as TGTGCCAGCAGCCAGAACAGGGGGCGTTTTTTGGGGGAAGCTTTCTTT. Translated, this is CASSQNRGRFLGEAFF.